The 20 T cell receptor beta chains in this list originate from one sample, sequenced in a study of blood T cell repertoires in COVID-19. Here immunoSEQ multiplex PCR was the method, and the copy in TCRdb shows in-frame clones only, minus some. The sample records 390,000 or so clones, about 87% being singletons. The sample was peripheral blood. The receptors here all came from a woman aged 25 to 39 with COVID-19, enrolled during active disease.

The chain uses TRBV27 and TRBJ2-7; 8 nucleotides line up with TRBD1. CDR1 is MNHEY and CDR2 is SMNVEV in the germline V gene (reference sequence). The J segment lost 2 bases and the V segment lost 5 bases, leaving 11 bases of the junction unmatched. The length of the CDR3 is 16 residues. The CDR3 sequence: CASSISRQGLAYEQYF. CDR3 DNA sequence: TGTGCCAGCAGTATCTCTAGACAGGGGCTGGCCTACGAGCAGTACTTC.

The rearrangement uses TRBV7-9 and TRBJ2-7; 9 positions agree with TRBD1. The CDR3 is 14 residues long. Germline V gives CDR1 SEHNR, CDR2 FQNEAQ (reference sequence). The trim removed 4 bases at V and 2 bases at J, leaving 3 bases unmatched. CDR3 region: CASSYRDRAYEQYF. DNA of the CDR3: TGTGCCAGCAGCTACCGGGACAGGGCCTACGAGCAGTACTTC. Combining the CDR3 with reference TRBV7-9 and TRBJ2-7 gives the whole variable domain DTGVSQNPRHKITKRGQNVTFRCDPISEHNRLYWYRQTLGQGPEFLTYFQNEAQLEKSRLLSDRFSAERPKGSFSTLEIQRTEQGDSAMYLCASSYRDRAYEQYFGPGTRLTVT.

V usage is TRBV5-4 and J usage is TRBJ2-7, with TRBD2 identical over 7 bases. V was pared by 4 bases and J by 3 bases, with 7 bases of the junction left unmatched. In germline, CDR1 is SGHNT, CDR2 YYREEE (reference sequence). The CDR3 covers 14 residues. The CDR3: CASSTGRGDYEQYF. The CDR3 DNA reads TGTGCCAGCAGCACCGGCCGGGGGGACTACGAGCAGTACTTC.

The rearrangement uses TRBV12-5 and TRBJ1-3; no reliable D call. This CDR3 contains 14 residues. Per the germline V gene, CDR1 is LGHNT and CDR2 is FRNRAP. V was trimmed by 0 bases and J by 8 bases, leaving 11 bases between them. CDR3 residues: CASGLVWRGDTIYF. DNA of the CDR3: TGTGCTAGTGGTTTGGTATGGCGCGGCGACACCATATATTTT.

The chain combines TRBV24-1 with TRBJ2-7, with 7 nucleotides matching TRBD1. Looked up from germline, CDR1 is KGHDR and CDR2 is SFDVKD. Trimming removed 6 bases from V and 0 bases from J; junction bases left unmatched: 4. The length of the CDR3 is 14 residues. This chain's CDR3 is CATSRQGLSYEQYF. For the CDR3, the DNA is TGTGCCACCAGTAGACAGGGCCTCTCCTACGAGCAGTACTTC.

This chain joins TRBV29-1 and TRBJ2-3; 8 bases match TRBD1. CDR1 SQVTM and CDR2 ANQGSEA come from the germline V gene. This CDR3 has 14 amino acids. The ends lost 8 bases at V and 3 bases at J; junction bases unmatched: 10. CDR3 residues: CSIGQGGSTDTQYF. CDR3 in DNA: TGCAGCATTGGACAGGGTGGTAGTACAGATACGCAGTATTTT.

This rearrangement joins TRBV27 to TRBJ1-5; D might be TRBD1 (6 bases). Per germline, CDR1 MNHEY and CDR2 SMNVEV (reference sequence). The CDR3 sequence is 14 residues long. V gave up 2 bases and J gave up 4 bases, with 9 bases separating them. The CDR3 DNA sequence: TGTGCCAGCAGTTTAGGGACAATAAATCAGCCCCAGCATTTT. This encodes CASSLGTINQPQHF.

The chain has TRBV7-2 and TRBJ2-6; D is perhaps TRBD1 (6 bases). V dropped 0 bases and J dropped 4 bases, with 10 bases sitting between them. Germline lookup yields CDR1 SGHTA and CDR2 FQGNSA. CDR3 length equals 16 residues. CDR3 nucleotides: TGTGCCAGCAGCTTAGCCCCAGGGGTCGGGGCCAACGTCCTGACTTTC. It is translated as CASSLAPGVGANVLTF.

This chain joins TRBV7-6 and TRBJ2-1, with D tentatively TRBD1 (6 bases). Trimming pared 4 bases from V and 3 bases from J, leaving 10 bases between. CDR3 length: 14 residues. The germline CDR1 and CDR2 sequences are SGHVS and FNYEAQ. Here the CDR3 reads CASSYADSYNEQFF. The CDR3 nucleotides are TGTGCCAGCAGCTACGCGGACAGCTACAATGAGCAGTTCTTC.

This clone was detected ten times or more. This chain connects TRBV11-1 to TRBJ1-2, with 8 positions matching TRBD1. The J segment lost 4 bases and the V segment lost 0 bases, leaving 16 bases of the junction unmatched. Germline lookup yields CDR1 SGHAT and CDR2 FQDESV (reference sequence). This CDR3 is built from 19 residues. The CDR3 coding sequence is TGTGCCAGCAGCTTAGCGCTAAGAGACTGGGGACAGGCGTCCTATGGCTACACCTTC. Amino acid sequence: CASSLALRDWGQASYGYTF.

This sequence joins TRBV11-2 and TRBJ2-3; TRBD1 matches at 8 bases. Germline CDR1 reads SGHAT; CDR2 reads FQNNGV. The V segment lost 6 bases and the J segment 6 bases; nucleotides outside the gene matches: 11. CDR3 length: 15 amino acids. CDR3: CASRKQGEFRDTQYF. The CDR3 DNA sequence: TGTGCCAGCAGAAAACAGGGGGAGTTTCGCGATACGCAGTATTTT.

V usage is TRBV10-3 and J usage is TRBJ1-2; the match to TRBD1 covers 8 bases. The germline V gene encodes CDR1 ENHRY and CDR2 SYGVKD. The CDR3 has 14 residues. Trimming cost V 4 bases and J 6 bases; bases outside gene matches: 7. The CDR3 protein is CAISARTGNNGYTF. As DNA, the CDR3 is TGTGCCATCAGTGCGCGGACAGGGAACAATGGCTACACCTTC.

This clone was observed once. The chain uses TRBV28 and TRBJ2-7, with 7 bases matching TRBD1. The CDR3 extends over 14 amino acids. CDR1 and CDR2 (germline): MDHEN, SYDVKM. J lost 3 bases, V lost 4 bases, and 6 bases had no gene match. DNA for the CDR3: TGTGCCAGCAGTTCACAGGGGCAAGACTACGAGCAGTACTTC. It yields the protein CASSSQGQDYEQYF.

V and J are TRBV2 and TRBJ2-2; no clear D gene. Trimming shortened V by 3 bases and J by 3 bases, and 11 bases separated the two germline ends. Germline-derived CDR1 and CDR2 are SNHLY and FYNNEI. This CDR3 is 15 amino acids long. CDR3 sequence: CASSDDLIYTGELFF. DNA for the CDR3: TGTGCCAGCAGTGATGACTTGATTTACACCGGGGAGCTGTTTTTT.

This clone has just a few counts. The chain joins TRBV6-5 to TRBJ2-7; D is possibly TRBD2 (7 bases). In germline, CDR1 is MNHEY, CDR2 SVGAGI. This CDR3 is built from 14 residues. V was clipped by 6 bases and J by 3 bases, with 15 bases between them. CDR3 region: CASSAMRGGYEQYF. DNA of the CDR3: TGTGCCAGCAGCGCAATGAGGGGGGGCTACGAGCAGTACTTC.

The V call is TRBV5-4, the J call TRBJ2-1; a possible D gene is TRBD1 (6 bases). The CDR3 spans 16 residues. Germline lookup yields CDR1 SGHNT and CDR2 YYREEE (reference sequence). Trimming took 0 bases from V and 0 from J, leaving 10 bases between them. CDR3 DNA sequence: TGTGCCAGCAGCTTGGGGGGGCTTCCCTCCTACAATGAGCAGTTCTTC. The encoded protein is CASSLGGLPSYNEQFF.

V gene TRBV19 combines with J gene TRBJ2-5; 10 nucleotides align to TRBD2. Germline CDR1 reads LNHDA; CDR2 reads SQIVND (reference sequence). The CDR3 is made up of 18 amino acids. Unmatched junction bases numbered 14, after V lost 5 bases and J lost 2 bases. Here the CDR3 reads CASSSPRLAGEGQETQYF. CDR3 in DNA: TGTGCCAGTAGTTCCCCTAGGCTAGCGGGAGAGGGGCAAGAGACCCAGTACTTC.

This chain connects TRBV28 to TRBJ2-7; 10 bases agree with TRBD2. Trimming removed 3 bases from V and 9 bases from J; junction bases left unmatched: 17. CDR1 MDHEN and CDR2 SYDVKM come from the germline V gene. This CDR3 region has 17 residues. Here the CDR3 reads CASSLFSGLAELRAQYF. Written as DNA, the CDR3 is TGTGCCAGCAGTTTGTTTAGTGGACTAGCGGAACTACGAGCGCAGTACTTC.

J is TRBJ1-4 and V is TRBV2; D gene uncertain. The CDR3 is made up of 13 amino acids. V shed 3 bases and J shed 6 bases, with 8 bases lying between them. Germline V gives CDR1 SNHLY, CDR2 FYNNEI. The CDR3 coding sequence is TGTGCCAGCAGTGACTCGAGGGATGAAAAACTGTTTTTT. Translating gives CASSDSRDEKLFF. Complete variable domain (other parts from reference TRBV2 and TRBJ1-4): EPEVTQTPSHQVTQMGQEVILRCVPISNHLYFYWYRQILGQKVEFLVSFYNNEISEKSEIFDDQFSVERPDGSNFTLKIRSTKLEDSAMYFCASSDSRDEKLFFGSGTQLSVL.

The V call is TRBV3-1 (or the pseudogene TRBV3-2), the J call TRBJ1-1, with 8 nucleotides matching TRBD1. The CDR3 length is 15 residues. Germline loops: CDR1 LGHDT, CDR2 YNNKEL (reference sequence). V lost 3 bases and J lost 6; bases outside the gene matches: 9. CDR3 amino acids: CASSHGARGLAEAFF. CDR3 DNA: TGTGCCAGCAGCCACGGGGCCAGGGGGCTTGCTGAAGCTTTCTTT.